The rows below give T cell receptor beta chains drawn from one sample of a study of blood T cells in healthy people across ages. TCRdb redid the calling of the 5' RACE reads with MiXCR, one entry per CDR3 protein. The sample carries 350,000 to 450,000 distinct CDR3 sequences, approximately 47% recorded once. The sample taken for sequencing was blood. These receptors were taken from a man in his sixties in good health. CDR3s include the opening cysteine and the closing phenylalanine or tryptophan. A D gene is named only where the DNA matches it firmly. Where a row states a size, it is once, few, many or the class of an expanded clone; other rows omit it.

J gene: TRBJ2-3
V gene: TRBV9
clone size: few
D gene: TRBD2
CDR3 DNA: TGTGCCAGCACCCTAGCGGGAGGAGTCACAGATACGCAGTATTTT
CDR3 protein: CASTLAGGVTDTQYF

J gene: TRBJ2-7
V gene: TRBV20-1
clone size: -
D gene: TRBD2
CDR3 DNA: TGCAGTGCTCTAGCGGGGCCCTCCTACGAGCAGTACTTC
CDR3 protein: CSALAGPSYEQYF

J gene: TRBJ2-7
V gene: TRBV7-2
clone size: -
D gene: TRBD2
CDR3 DNA: TGTGCCAGCAGCTCCCGGACTAGCGGGAGCTCCTACGAGCAGTACTTC
CDR3 protein: CASSSRTSGSSYEQYF

J gene: TRBJ2-1
V gene: TRBV4-2
clone size: -
D gene: TRBD2
CDR3 DNA: TGTGCCAGCAGCTCAAGTACTAGCGGACCCTACAATGAGCAGTTCTTC
CDR3 protein: CASSSSTSGPYNEQFF

J gene: TRBJ2-1
V gene: TRBV2
clone size: -
D gene: TRBD2
CDR3 DNA: TGTGCCAGCAAAGGACTAGCGGGAGGCTCTTACAATGAGCAGTTCTTC
CDR3 protein: CASKGLAGGSYNEQFF

J gene: TRBJ2-3
V gene: TRBV7-2
clone size: -
D gene: -
CDR3 DNA: TGTGCCAGCAGCTTGTTACCCCTAGCGAGCACAGATGCGCAGTATTTT
CDR3 protein: CASSLLPLASTDAQYF

J gene: TRBJ2-1
V gene: TRBV7-2
clone size: -
D gene: TRBD1
CDR3 DNA: TGTGCCAGCGGACGTGGACAGGGGGCTAATGAGCAGTTCTTC
CDR3 protein: CASGRGQGANEQFF

J gene: TRBJ2-7
V gene: TRBV27
clone size: -
D gene: TRBD2
CDR3 DNA: TGTGCCAGTTCGGTTGTTAGCGGGGGGAGTTACGAGCAGTACTTC
CDR3 protein: CASSVVSGGSYEQYF

J gene: TRBJ2-3
V gene: TRBV7-9
clone size: -
D gene: -
CDR3 DNA: TGTGCCAGCAGCTTAGATGTAGGCGGGGGCACAGATATGCAGTATTTT
CDR3 protein: CASSLDVGGGTDMQYF

J gene: TRBJ2-3
V gene: TRBV15
clone size: -
D gene: TRBD2
CDR3 DNA: TGTGCCACGGGACTAGCGGGGGCCTACACAGATACGCAGTATTTT
CDR3 protein: CATGLAGAYTDTQYF

J gene: TRBJ1-2
V gene: TRBV5-8
clone size: -
D gene: -
CDR3 DNA: TGTGCCAGCAGCCGTCTCCGGGGATCTAACTATGGCTACACCTTC
CDR3 protein: CASSRLRGSNYGYTF

J gene: TRBJ2-5
V gene: TRBV7-2
clone size: -
D gene: TRBD1
CDR3 DNA: TGTGCCAGCAGCCACCCAGGGGGTGGGGAGACCCAGTACTTC
CDR3 protein: CASSHPGGGETQYF

J gene: TRBJ1-2
V gene: TRBV6-5
clone size: few
D gene: -
CDR3 DNA: TGTGCCAGCAGTTACTCGAGCCCCTATGGCTACACCTTC
CDR3 protein: CASSYSSPYGYTF

J gene: TRBJ2-5
V gene: TRBV5-1
clone size: -
D gene: -
CDR3 DNA: TGCGCCAGCAGGGAGGTCCGGACACTACGAGAGACCCAGTACTTC
CDR3 protein: CASREVRTLRETQYF

J gene: TRBJ1-2
V gene: TRBV6-4
clone size: -
D gene: -
CDR3 DNA: TGTGCCAGCAGTGAAGGACAGTATGGCTACACCTTC
CDR3 protein: CASSEGQYGYTF

J gene: TRBJ1-6
V gene: TRBV5-6
clone size: -
D gene: -
CDR3 DNA: TGTGCCAGCAGCTTGAGACCCCCCAGCTCCTATAATTCACCCCTCCACTTT
CDR3 protein: CASSLRPPSSYNSPLHF

J gene: TRBJ1-2
V gene: TRBV6-5
clone size: -
D gene: -
CDR3 DNA: TGTGCCAGCAGCCAACCGGGCAGGGCGGACTATGGCTACACCTTC
CDR3 protein: CASSQPGRADYGYTF

J gene: TRBJ2-3
V gene: TRBV7-9
clone size: -
D gene: -
CDR3 DNA: TGTGCCAGCAGCCCGAGTGGGAGCTTGGTAGATACGCAGTATTTT
CDR3 protein: CASSPSGSLVDTQYF

J gene: TRBJ2-3
V gene: TRBV24-1
clone size: once
D gene: -
CDR3 DNA: TGTGCCACCATCGCAGGCACAGATACGCAGTATTTT
CDR3 protein: CATIAGTDTQYF

J gene: TRBJ2-2
V gene: TRBV28
clone size: few
D gene: -
CDR3 DNA: TGTGCCAGCAGTTCGGACACGGCCGGGGAGCTGTTTTTT
CDR3 protein: CASSSDTAGELFF

J gene: TRBJ2-7
V gene: TRBV30
clone size: once
D gene: TRBD1
CDR3 DNA: TGTGCCTGGAGTGTAGGGCAGGGGGCATACGAGCAGTACTTC
CDR3 protein: CAWSVGQGAYEQYF

J gene: TRBJ2-5
V gene: TRBV7-2
clone size: few
D gene: TRBD1
CDR3 DNA: TGTGCCAGCAGCTTTCTCAGGGGGCGGACCCAGTACTTC
CDR3 protein: CASSFLRGRTQYF

J gene: TRBJ2-5
V gene: TRBV7-2
clone size: few
D gene: TRBD2
CDR3 DNA: TGTGCCAGCAGCGTCAGCGGGAGGGCCTTAGAGACCCAGTACTTC
CDR3 protein: CASSVSGRALETQYF

J gene: TRBJ2-3
V gene: TRBV6-6
clone size: -
D gene: -
CDR3 DNA: TGTGCCAGCAGTCCGGACCACACCACAGATACGCAGTATTTT
CDR3 protein: CASSPDHTTDTQYF

J gene: TRBJ2-7
V gene: TRBV10-1
clone size: -
D gene: TRBD1
CDR3 DNA: TGCGCCAGCACTGCGACAGGGGGGGAGCAGTACTTC
CDR3 protein: CASTATGGEQYF

J gene: TRBJ2-3
V gene: TRBV7-2
clone size: -
D gene: -
CDR3 DNA: TGTGCCAGCAGCCCATCGGCGGTCAGGGCCACAGATACGCAGTATTTT
CDR3 protein: CASSPSAVRATDTQYF

J gene: TRBJ2-6
V gene: TRBV14
clone size: few
D gene: TRBD2
CDR3 DNA: TGTGCCAGCCGAGAGCGGGGGGCGAGCTCTGGGGCCAACGTCCTGACTTTC
CDR3 protein: CASRERGASSGANVLTF

J gene: TRBJ2-3
V gene: TRBV6-1
clone size: few
D gene: TRBD2
CDR3 DNA: TGTGCCAGCCGTAGCGGGAGGACAGATACGCAGTATTTT
CDR3 protein: CASRSGRTDTQYF

J gene: TRBJ2-5
V gene: TRBV11-2
clone size: -
D gene: TRBD1
CDR3 DNA: TGTGCCAGCAGCTCCCCCCGACAGGGGGCAGAGACCCAGTACTTC
CDR3 protein: CASSSPRQGAETQYF

J gene: TRBJ2-7
V gene: TRBV2
clone size: many
D gene: -
CDR3 DNA: TGTGCCGGAGTCCGGGACTTAACGTACAATGAGCAGTACTTC
CDR3 protein: CAGVRDLTYNEQYF

J gene: TRBJ2-1
V gene: TRBV20-1
clone size: many
D gene: TRBD2
CDR3 DNA: TGCAGTGCTACCCGGACTAGCCAGGGCGATGAGCAGTTCTTC
CDR3 protein: CSATRTSQGDEQFF

J gene: TRBJ1-1
V gene: TRBV14
clone size: -
D gene: TRBD1
CDR3 DNA: TGTGCCAGCAGCCAAGGACAGACAGGGGTTAGAGCTTTCTTT
CDR3 protein: CASSQGQTGVRAFF

J gene: TRBJ2-1
V gene: TRBV25-1
clone size: -
D gene: -
CDR3 DNA: TGTGCCAGCAGTGACACCGGGACCCCTTACAATGAGCAGTTCTTC
CDR3 protein: CASSDTGTPYNEQFF

J gene: TRBJ1-4
V gene: TRBV12-3/TRBV12-4
clone size: -
D gene: -
CDR3 DNA: TGTGCCAGCAGTTTAGGGCGTGAAAAACTGTTTTTT
CDR3 protein: CASSLGREKLFF

J gene: TRBJ1-4
V gene: TRBV29-1
clone size: -
D gene: TRBD1
CDR3 DNA: TGCAGCGTTGAACAGGACAGGGGCGAAAAACTGTTTTTT
CDR3 protein: CSVEQDRGEKLFF

J gene: TRBJ2-3
V gene: TRBV7-2
clone size: once
D gene: TRBD2
CDR3 DNA: TGTGCCAGCAGCTTCTTTAGCGGGGGGCGCGCAGATACGCAGTATTTT
CDR3 protein: CASSFFSGGRADTQYF

J gene: TRBJ2-3
V gene: TRBV20-1
clone size: once
D gene: TRBD1
CDR3 DNA: TGCAGTGCCCGGCGACAGGGGGGAGATACGCAGTATTTT
CDR3 protein: CSARRQGGDTQYF